This T cell receptor beta chain appears in the sequencing data of a study of blood T cell repertoires in COVID-19. Overall study: The United States, Italy and Spain were the sources of the acute and convalescent COVID-19 samples. T cells, B-cell-depleted T cells, or PBMCs provided the cDNA or gDNA that served as material.

Authors' analysis steps: From reference gene primer amplification, estimates of nucleated cell counts were derived. Here immunoSEQ multiplex PCR was the method, and the copy in TCRdb shows in-frame clones only, minus some. The DNA gave D and trimming, while V, J and clone size come from that table. The sample has about 65,000 clones, 90% seen once. The sequenced sample was peripheral blood. The source of this sequence is a man aged 55 to 70 with acute or convalescent COVID-19.

CDR3 bases: TGTGCCAGCTCACCTCTTGACAGGGGTGGGGGCTACACCTTC. It specifies CASSPLDRGGGYTF. The V call is TRBV18, the J call TRBJ1-2, with TRBD1 identical over 8 bases. Unmatched junction bases numbered 8, after V lost 3 bases and J lost 8 bases. The germline gives CDR1 KGHSH, CDR2 LQKENI. CDR3 length: 14 amino acids.